A single sample gave rise to the 8 T cell receptor beta chains below, sequenced in a study of siplizumab effects on memory and regulatory T cells. The protocol was immunoSEQ multiplex PCR, while the TCRdb copy is restricted to in-frame clones and leaves out a portion. This sample has about 110,000 clones, with 92% found just once. Specimen: Tregs sorted from blood. The source of these receptors is a human donor in good health.

The chain links TRBV7-2 to TRBJ2-7; 9 bases map to TRBD1. There are 13 residues in the CDR3. After removal of 10 bases from V and 5 bases from J, the junction contained 9 bases not matched to a gene. Germline V gene lookup returns CDR1 SGHTA and CDR2 FQGNSA. The CDR3 DNA reads TGTGCCACGTCAAGGGGACAGGGCAACGAGCAGTACTTC. Translated, it gives CATSRGQGNEQYF.

V and J are TRBV2 and TRBJ2-7, with D unresolved. The germline CDR1 and CDR2 sequences are SNHLY and FYNNEI. This CDR3 comprises 12 residues. V lost 7 bases and J lost 0, with 7 bases in between. The CDR3 DNA is TGTGCCAGCAACGCCGTCTCCTACGAGCAGTACTTC. This sequence encodes CASNAVSYEQYF. The full variable domain, with the rest looked up from reference TRBV2 and TRBJ2-7, is EPEVTQTPSHQVTQMGQEVILRCVPISNHLYFYWYRQILGQKVEFLVSFYNNEISEKSEIFDDQFSVERPDGSNFTLKIRSTKLEDSAMYFCASNAVSYEQYFGPGTRLTVT.

The genes are TRBV4-2 and TRBJ2-7; D could derive from TRBD1 or TRBD2 (5 bases each). Germline V gene lookup returns CDR1 LGHNA and CDR2 YNFKEQ. This CDR3 comprises 14 residues. Trimming stripped 5 bases from V and 6 bases from J, with 17 bases between. This CDR3 is CASSKGFEGLEQYF. In nucleotides, the CDR3 is TGTGCCAGCAGCAAGGGGTTTGAGGGGCTCGAGCAGTACTTC.

Only one count was recorded for this clone. The chain recombines TRBV25-1 with TRBJ2-1; 11 bases line up with TRBD2. Germline-derived CDR1 and CDR2 are MGHDK and SYGVNS. V trimming: 4 bases; J trimming: 7 bases; junction bases outside the gene matches: 3. The CDR3 is 14 residues long. The CDR3 DNA sequence: TGTGCCAGCAGTGCCTGGACTAGCGGGAATGAGCAGTTCTTC. Protein: CASSAWTSGNEQFF.

The chain uses TRBV27 and TRBJ2-7; weak D call: TRBD1 (5 bases). V shed 0 bases and J shed 4 bases, with 13 bases lying between them. Germline V lookup: CDR1 MNHEY, CDR2 SMNVEV (reference sequence). This CDR3 comprises 15 residues. DNA of the CDR3: TGTGCCAGCAGTTTATCCCCGAGGACAACTTACGAGCAGTACTTC. This encodes CASSLSPRTTYEQYF.

The chain recombines TRBV5-1 with TRBJ1-1, with TRBD1 matching 8 bases. Unmatched junction bases numbered 6, after V lost 0 bases and J lost 5 bases. The length of the CDR3 is 15 residues. Per the germline V gene, CDR1 is SGHRS and CDR2 is YFSETQ. DNA for the CDR3: TGCGCCAGCAGCTTGGGAGGACAGGGCGGGACTGAAGCTTTCTTT. Translation: CASSLGGQGGTEAFF. Supplemented by reference TRBV5-1 and TRBJ1-1, the full variable domain reads KAGVTQTPRYLIKTRGQQVTLSCSPISGHRSVSWYQQTPGQGLQFLFEYFSETQRNKGNFPGRFSGRQFSNSRSEMNVSTLELGDSALYLCASSLGGQGGTEAFFGQGTRLTVV.

The chain uses TRBV5-5 and TRBJ2-7; no clear D gene. CDR1 and CDR2 from the germline V gene are SGHKS and YYEKEE (reference sequence). The ends were cut back, 0 bases at V and 3 bases at J, with 7 bases in the middle. The CDR3 is 13 residues long. The CDR3 DNA reads TGTGCCAGCAGCTTGGAGGGCCTCTACGAGCAGTACTTC. Protein: CASSLEGLYEQYF.

This chain joins TRBV6-1 and TRBJ1-4, with 9 bases matching TRBD1. The J segment lost 0 bases and the V segment lost 4 bases, leaving 12 bases of the junction unmatched. The CDR3 consists of 19 residues. Per germline, CDR1 MNHNS and CDR2 SASEGT. The CDR3 sequence: CASSGRTGGNMATNEKLFF. The CDR3 bases are TGTGCCAGCAGTGGCCGAACAGGGGGCAATATGGCAACTAATGAAAAACTGTTTTTT.